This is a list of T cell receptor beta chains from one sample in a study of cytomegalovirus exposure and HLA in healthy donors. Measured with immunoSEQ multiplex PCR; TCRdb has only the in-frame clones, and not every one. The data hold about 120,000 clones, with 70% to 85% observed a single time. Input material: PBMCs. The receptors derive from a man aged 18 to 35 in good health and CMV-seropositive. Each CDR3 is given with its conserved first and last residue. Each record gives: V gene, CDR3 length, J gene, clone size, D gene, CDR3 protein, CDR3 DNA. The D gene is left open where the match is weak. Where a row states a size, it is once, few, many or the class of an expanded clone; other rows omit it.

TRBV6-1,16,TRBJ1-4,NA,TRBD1,CASSVLPGQGREKLFF,TGTGCCAGCAGTGTCCTACCGGGACAGGGAAGAGAAAAACTGTTTTTT
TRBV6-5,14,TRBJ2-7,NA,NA,CASSYLGPSYEQYF,TGTGCCAGCAGTTACCTTGGGCCGTCCTACGAGCAGTACTTC
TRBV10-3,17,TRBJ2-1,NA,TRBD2,CAIRLTSGIQLGNEQFF,TGTGCCATCAGATTGACTAGCGGGATTCAACTGGGCAATGAGCAGTTCTTC
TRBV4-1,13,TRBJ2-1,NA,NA,CASSQDFVNEQFF,TGCGCCAGCAGCCAAGATTTCGTCAATGAGCAGTTCTTC
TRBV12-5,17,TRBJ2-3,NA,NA,CASGLAGSLGSTDTQYF,TGTGCTAGTGGTTTGGCAGGTAGTTTAGGTTCAACAGATACGCAGTATTTT
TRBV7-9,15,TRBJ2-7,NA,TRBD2,CASSGLAGYSYEQYF,TGTGCCAGCAGCGGTCTAGCGGGGTATTCCTACGAGCAGTACTTC
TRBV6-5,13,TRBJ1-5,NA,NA,CAVTRGRNQPQHF,TGTGCCGTAACGCGGGGTAGGAATCAGCCCCAGCATTTT
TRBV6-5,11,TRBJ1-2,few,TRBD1,CATGTDYGYTF,TGTGCCACCGGGACAGACTATGGCTACACCTTC
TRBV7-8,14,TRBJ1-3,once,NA,CASSFSLSGNTIYF,TGTGCCAGCAGCTTTTCTCTCTCTGGAAACACCATATATTTT
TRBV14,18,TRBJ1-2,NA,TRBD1,CASSQDRHLTGGVDGYTF,TGTGCCAGCAGCCAAGATCGTCATCTGACAGGGGGCGTAGATGGCTACACCTTC
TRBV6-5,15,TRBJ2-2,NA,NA,CASRSPFLDTGELFF,TGTGCCAGCAGGTCTCCCTTCCTCGACACCGGGGAGCTGTTTTTT
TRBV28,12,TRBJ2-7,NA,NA,CASRNPGFEQYF,TGTGCCAGCAGGAATCCGGGGTTTGAGCAGTACTTC
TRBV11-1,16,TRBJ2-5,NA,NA,CASSLAWATDSETQYF,TGTGCCAGCAGCTTAGCCTGGGCCACGGACTCGGAGACCCAGTACTTC
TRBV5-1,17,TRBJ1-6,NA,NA,CASSLFGGDSYNSPLHF,TGCGCCAGCAGCTTGTTCGGGGGGGACTCCTATAATTCACCCCTCCACTTT
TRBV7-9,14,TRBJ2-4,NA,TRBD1,CASSSDRGRNIQYF,TGTGCCAGCAGCTCCGACAGGGGTAGGAACATTCAGTACTTC
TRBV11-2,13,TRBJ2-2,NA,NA,CASSLTRTGELFF,TGTGCCAGCAGCTTAACGCGGACCGGGGAGCTGTTTTTT
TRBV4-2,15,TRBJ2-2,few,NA,CASSNRDLGTGELFF,TGTGCCAGCAGCAACAGGGACCTGGGGACCGGGGAGCTGTTTTTT
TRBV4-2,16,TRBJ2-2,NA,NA,CASSQDGGMNTGELFF,TGTGCCAGCAGCCAAGATGGGGGGATGAACACCGGGGAGCTGTTTTTT
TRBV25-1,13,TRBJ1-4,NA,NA,CASSDPRVQKLFF,TGTGCCAGCAGTGACCCCAGGGTCCAAAAACTGTTTTTT
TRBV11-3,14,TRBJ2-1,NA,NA,CASSSRRGYNEQFF,TGTGCCAGCAGCTCACGGCGAGGGTACAATGAGCAGTTCTTC
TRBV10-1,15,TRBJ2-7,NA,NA,CASSDSRTTTYEQYF,TGCGCCAGCAGTGATAGCCGGACAACTACCTACGAGCAGTACTTC
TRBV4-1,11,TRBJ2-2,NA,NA,CASSRGGELFF,TGCGCCAGCAGCCGCGGCGGGGAGCTGTTTTTT
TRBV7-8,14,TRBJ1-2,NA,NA,CASTRSGKESGYTF,TGTGCCAGCACCCGCTCGGGAAAAGAGAGTGGCTACACCTTC
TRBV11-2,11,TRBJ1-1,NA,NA,CASSWGGEAFF,TGTGCCAGCAGCTGGGGAGGTGAAGCTTTCTTT
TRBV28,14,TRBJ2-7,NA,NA,CASGWASGTGEQYF,TGTGCCAGCGGTTGGGCTAGCGGGACAGGCGAGCAGTACTTC
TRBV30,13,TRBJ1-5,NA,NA,CAWTWGGNQPQHF,TGTGCCTGGACCTGGGGGGGCAATCAGCCCCAGCATTTT
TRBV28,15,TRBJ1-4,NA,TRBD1,CASRKPGQGNEKLFF,TGTGCCAGCAGGAAACCGGGACAGGGAAATGAAAAACTGTTTTTT
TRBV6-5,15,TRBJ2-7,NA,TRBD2,CASKHASGSSYEQYF,TGTGCCAGCAAACACGCTAGCGGGTCATCCTACGAGCAGTACTTC
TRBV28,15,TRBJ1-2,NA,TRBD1,CASSPGTGGGYGYTF,TGTGCCAGCAGTCCCGGGACAGGGGGCGGCTATGGCTACACCTTC
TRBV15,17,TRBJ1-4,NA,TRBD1,CATSRVGQGESGEKLFF,TGTGCCACCAGCAGAGTGGGACAGGGGGAATCGGGTGAAAAACTGTTTTTT
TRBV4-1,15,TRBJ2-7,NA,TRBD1,CASSQGTGGSYEQYF,TGCGCCAGCAGCCAAGGGACAGGAGGTTCCTACGAGCAGTACTTC
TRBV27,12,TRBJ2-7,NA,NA,CASSLGGYEQYF,TGTGCCAGCAGTTTAGGCGGGTACGAGCAGTACTTC
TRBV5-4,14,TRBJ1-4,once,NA,CASRGGGQNEKLFF,TGTGCCAGCAGAGGGGGGGGTCAGAATGAAAAACTGTTTTTT
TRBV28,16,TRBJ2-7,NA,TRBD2,CASSLRGPAGDYEQYF,TGTGCCAGCAGCCTTCGTGGGCCAGCGGGGGACTACGAGCAGTACTTC
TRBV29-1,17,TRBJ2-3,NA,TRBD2,CSVRGTSGRAGTDTQYF,TGCAGCGTTCGTGGGACTAGCGGGAGGGCCGGCACAGATACGCAGTATTTT
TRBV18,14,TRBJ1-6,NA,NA,CASSPNGGYSPLHF,TGTGCCAGCTCACCGAATGGCGGTTATTCACCCCTCCACTTT
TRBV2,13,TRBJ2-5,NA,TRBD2,CASMGLAQETQYF,TGTGCCAGCATGGGACTAGCGCAAGAGACCCAGTACTTC
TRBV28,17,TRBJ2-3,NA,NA,CASSLSSVDSFADTQYF,TGTGCCAGCAGTTTAAGTTCCGTTGACAGCTTCGCAGATACGCAGTATTTT
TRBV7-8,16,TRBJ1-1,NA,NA,CASSLGLRGVNTEAFF,TGTGCCAGCAGCCTAGGCCTCCGAGGAGTGAACACTGAAGCTTTCTTT
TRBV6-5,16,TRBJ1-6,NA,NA,CASSYWGSSYNSPLHF,TGTGCCAGCAGTTATTGGGGCAGCTCCTATAATTCACCCCTCCACTTT
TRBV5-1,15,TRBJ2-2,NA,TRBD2,CASSGLREGTGELFF,TGCGCCAGCAGCGGTCTCAGGGAGGGGACCGGGGAGCTGTTTTTT
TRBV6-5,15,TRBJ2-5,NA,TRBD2,CASSYAKAGEKTQYF,TGTGCCAGCAGTTACGCAAAAGCGGGAGAAAAGACCCAGTACTTC
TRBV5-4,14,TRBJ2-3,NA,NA,CASRGGGGSDTQYF,TGTGCCAGCAGAGGAGGGGGCGGATCAGATACGCAGTATTTT
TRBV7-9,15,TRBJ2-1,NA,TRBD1,CASSLVGQGGYEQFF,TGTGCCAGCAGCTTAGTGGGACAGGGAGGCTATGAGCAGTTCTTC
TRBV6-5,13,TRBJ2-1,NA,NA,CASSLQVANEQFF,TGTGCCAGCAGTTTGCAGGTCGCAAATGAGCAGTTCTTC
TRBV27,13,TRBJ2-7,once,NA,CATRPSDTYEQYF,TGTGCCACCCGCCCTAGCGATACCTACGAGCAGTACTTC
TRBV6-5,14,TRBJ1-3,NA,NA,CASSEVESGNTIYF,TGTGCCAGCAGTGAGGTAGAATCTGGAAACACCATATATTTT